A single sample is the source of the 10 T cell receptor beta chains below, sequenced in a study of blood T cell repertoires in COVID-19. Sequenced by immunoSEQ multiplex PCR; TCRdb stores in-frame clones only, minus some. Of around 300,000 clones listed, 80% to 90% are singletons. The material sequenced was peripheral blood. These receptors all stem from a woman in her 70s with acute or convalescent COVID-19.

The chain links TRBV9 to TRBJ2-1, with a weak D call TRBD2 (5 bases). Trimming pared 10 bases from V and 8 bases from J, leaving 19 bases between. CDR1 is SGDLS, CDR2 YYNGEE, per germline. The CDR3 is 13 amino acids. The chain's CDR3 is CAGPPGRVDEQFF. As DNA, the CDR3 is TGTGCCGGCCCACCGGGAAGGGTGGATGAGCAGTTCTTC.

The chain uses TRBV7-3 and TRBJ2-7; D not resolved. Germline lookup yields CDR1 SGHTA and CDR2 FQGTGA. V gave up 2 bases and J gave up 0 bases, with 20 bases separating them. The CDR3 runs 18 residues. The CDR3, as DNA: TGTGCCAGCAGCTTATACCCCCACCCTGTTCTCAGCTCCTACGAGCAGTACTTC. Its protein product is CASSLYPHPVLSSYEQYF.

The chain links TRBV6-6 to TRBJ2-5; D uncertain. V lost 7 bases and J lost 3, with 6 bases in between. Germline lookup yields CDR1 MNHNY and CDR2 SVGAGI (reference sequence). The CDR3 spans 11 residues. The CDR3 DNA follows: TGTGCCAGCAATCAGAAAGAGACCCAGTACTTC. Its protein product is CASNQKETQYF.

The chain has TRBV27 and TRBJ1-1; 9 bases are shared with TRBD1. Germline CDR1 and CDR2: MNHEY and SMNVEV (reference sequence). Trimming took 0 bases from V and 7 from J; bases not matched to a gene: 3. The CDR3 spans 14 residues. The CDR3 sequence is CASSLSTGGGEAFF. The CDR3 nucleotides are TGTGCCAGCAGTTTATCGACAGGGGGTGGTGAAGCTTTCTTT.

The CDR3 bases are TGTGCCAGCACCCCAACCGGGACAGGGATCTATGGCTACACCTTC. Translated: CASTPTGTGIYGYTF. The J gene is TRBJ1-2, the V gene TRBV7-2; 9 nucleotides line up with TRBD1. Germline V gene lookup returns CDR1 SGHTA and CDR2 FQGNSA. The CDR3 spans 15 residues. The V gene end was trimmed by 7 bases and the J gene end by 4 bases; junction bases not matched to a gene: 10. Supplemented by reference TRBV7-2 and TRBJ1-2, the full variable domain reads GAGVSQSPSNKVTEKGKDVELRCDPISGHTALYWYRQSLGQGLEFLIYFQGNSAPDKSGLPSDRFSAERTGGSVSTLTIQRTQQEDSAVYLCASTPTGTGIYGYTFGSGTRLTVV.

The chain uses TRBV25-1 and TRBJ2-5, with D hard to call. CDR3 size: 11 residues. V lost 7 bases to trimming and J lost 10 bases, with 13 bases between them. Germline loops: CDR1 MGHDK, CDR2 SYGVNS. The CDR3 protein is CASNLLSRQYF. In DNA, the CDR3 is TGTGCCAGCAATCTCTTATCGCGCCAGTACTTC.

This chain links TRBV27 with TRBJ1-6, with 7 bases identical to TRBD1. This CDR3 is built from 19 residues. Germline V gene data show CDR1 as MNHEY and CDR2 as SMNVEV (reference sequence). V gave up 4 bases and J gave up 2 bases; unmatched junction bases: 14. The CDR3 loop reads CASSSATGRFRAYNSPLHF. The CDR3 DNA sequence: TGTGCCAGCAGTTCCGCGACAGGGAGGTTTCGGGCCTATAATTCACCCCTCCACTTT.

The rearrangement uses TRBV6-5 and TRBJ2-7; no clear D gene. The CDR3 length is 13 residues. The V and J ends lost 5 bases and 1 base respectively, with 9 bases between them. The germline V gene has CDR1 MNHEY and CDR2 SVGAGI. CDR3 protein: CASSTQASYEQYF. Written as DNA, the CDR3 is TGTGCCAGCAGTACCCAGGCGTCCTACGAGCAGTACTTC.

The gene calls are TRBV13 and TRBJ2-7; 9 bases align to TRBD2. The CDR3 is 16 residues long. CDR1 and CDR2 from the germline V gene are PRHDT and FYEKMQ (reference sequence). The junction had 10 bases not matched to a gene; V was cut back by 4 bases and J by 3 bases. For the CDR3, the DNA is TGTGCCAGCAGCTCCCTCAGGCTAGCGGGGCGCTACGAGCAGTACTTC. It yields the protein CASSSLRLAGRYEQYF.

The chain recombines TRBV5-1 with TRBJ1-5, with 8 bases lining up with TRBD1. Trimming removed 9 bases from V and 3 bases from J; junction bases left unmatched: 8. The CDR3 covers 14 residues. Germline V lookup: CDR1 SGHRS, CDR2 YFSETQ. The CDR3 DNA is TGCGCCACCCTACAGGGGGTATCCAATCAGCCCCAGCATTTT. It codes for CATLQGVSNQPQHF.